This entry lists 15 T cell receptor beta chains sequenced from one sample in a study of blood T cell repertoires in COVID-19. Only in-frame clones appear in the TCRdb table, and some are missing; sequencing was by immunoSEQ multiplex PCR. The data hold about 470,000 clones, with approximately 90% observed a single time. Sequencing was performed on PBMCs or T cells enriched from blood (not recorded which). Source of these receptors: a woman between 18 and 29 years old who had recovered from COVID-19.

This clone has just a few counts. This chain uses TRBV3-1 (or the pseudogene TRBV3-2) with TRBJ2-1, with 10 bases aligning to TRBD2. V lost 4 bases and J lost 0; bases outside the gene matches: 15. The CDR3 totals 20 residues. Germline V gene sequence: CDR1 LGHDT, CDR2 YNNKEL (reference sequence). The CDR3 nucleotides read TGTGCCAGCAGCCCCTCTCTCCAAGCGGGGGGGCCGAGCTCCTACAATGAGCAGTTCTTC. This translates into CASSPSLQAGGPSSYNEQFF.

This clone was observed a handful of times. V and J are TRBV28 and TRBJ1-2; D uncertain. The CDR3 is made up of 16 amino acids. Germline CDR1 and CDR2: MDHEN and SYDVKM. V was clipped by 4 bases and J by 1 base, with 16 bases between them. Written as DNA, the CDR3 is TGTGCCAGCAGTTCCAACTCCGCGGGAGGTAACTATGGCTACACCTTC. This encodes CASSSNSAGGNYGYTF.

The chain links TRBV30 to TRBJ2-5; 13 bases align to TRBD2. Germline CDR1 is GTSNPN and CDR2 is SVGIG (reference sequence). The CDR3 extends over 20 amino acids. V gave up 5 bases and J gave up 4 bases; unmatched junction bases: 22. CDR3 sequence: CAWGPLRTSGGQPGGETQYF. CDR3 DNA: TGTGCCTGGGGTCCTCTTAGGACTAGCGGGGGCCAACCGGGAGGAGAGACCCAGTACTTC. The variable domain in full, completed from reference TRBV30 and TRBJ2-5, reads SQTIHQWPATLVQPVGSPLSLECTVEGTSNPNLYWYRQAAGRGLQLLFYSVGIGQISSEVPQNLSASRPQDRQFILSSKKLLLSDSGFYLCAWGPLRTSGGQPGGETQYFGPGTRLLVL.

The J gene is TRBJ1-5, the V gene TRBV10-3; tentatively, D is TRBD1 (5 bases). Trimming took off 10 bases at V and 4 bases at J, with 17 bases between the two ends. Per the germline V gene, CDR1 is ENHRY and CDR2 is SYGVKD. The CDR3 length is 14 residues. The CDR3 loop reads CATNGKQENQPQHF. The CDR3 DNA is TGTGCCACCAATGGGAAACAGGAGAATCAGCCCCAGCATTTT.

This rearrangement joins TRBV2 to TRBJ1-6; TRBD1 might be the D (5 bases). This CDR3 comprises 16 residues. Trimming cost V 1 base and J 9 bases, with 16 bases left between them. Germline CDR1 reads SNHLY; CDR2 reads FYNNEI. In DNA, the CDR3 is TGTGCCAGCAGTGAAGGGTGGGGGGGACCCCTTTCACCCCTCCACTTT. Amino acids: CASSEGWGGPLSPLHF. Drawing the rest from reference TRBV2 and TRBJ1-6, the complete variable domain is EPEVTQTPSHQVTQMGQEVILRCVPISNHLYFYWYRQILGQKVEFLVSFYNNEISEKSEIFDDQFSVERPDGSNFTLKIRSTKLEDSAMYFCASSEGWGGPLSPLHFGNGTRLTVT.

The chain carries TRBV28 and TRBJ2-5; the D gene is possibly TRBD2 (6 bases). Germline values: CDR1 MDHEN, CDR2 SYDVKM. Trimming shortened V by 5 bases and J by 5 bases, and 21 bases separated the two germline ends. The CDR3 contains 16 residues. The chain's CDR3 is CASSLEVLGGPETQYF. The CDR3, as DNA: TGTGCCAGCAGTCTCGAGGTGCTGGGGGGACCTGAGACCCAGTACTTC. Full variable domain (rest looked up from reference TRBV28 and TRBJ2-5): DVKVTQSSRYLVKRTGEKVFLECVQDMDHENMFWYRQDPGLGLRLIYFSYDVKMKEKGDIPEGYSVSREKKERFSLILESASTNQTSMYLCASSLEVLGGPETQYFGPGTRLLVL.

The rearrangement links TRBV5-1 to TRBJ1-5, with no clear D. Germline CDR1 is SGHRS and CDR2 is YFSETQ. This CDR3 spans 15 amino acids. Deletions cut 4 bases from V and 1 base from J, with 12 bases between. DNA for the CDR3: TGCGCCAGCAGCCCCCTACCCGTAAGCAATCAGCCCCAGCATTTT. Encoded protein: CASSPLPVSNQPQHF.

The chain joins TRBV18 to TRBJ1-1; TRBD1 matches at 9 bases. CDR3 size: 16 residues. Germline V CDR1 and CDR2: KGHSH, LQKENI. Losses at the gene ends were 3 bases for V and 0 bases for J; bases not matched to a gene: 5. The CDR3 region has the DNA TGTGCCAGCTCACCGGGACAGGGAGGCATGAACACTGAAGCTTTCTTT. Translating gives CASSPGQGGMNTEAFF.

This clone was recorded once. The chain recombines TRBV6-4 with TRBJ1-3, with 8 bases lining up with TRBD1. J gave up 0 bases and V 7 bases, and 8 bases lay outside the gene matches. The germline CDR1 and CDR2 sequences are MRHNA and SNTAGT. This CDR3 has 16 amino acids. The CDR3 nucleotides read TGTGCCAGCACTCCGGGACAGGCGAACTCTGGAAACACCATATATTTT. Translation gives CASTPGQANSGNTIYF.

CDR3 loop: CASSPFGGVNGEQFF. The CDR3 nucleotides are TGTGCCAGCAGTCCGTTCGGGGGGGTCAATGGTGAGCAGTTCTTC. The V call is TRBV2, the J call TRBJ2-1; 8 bases line up with TRBD2. Trimming at V came to 5 bases and at J to 9 bases, leaving 12 bases not matched to a gene. Germline CDR1 reads SNHLY; CDR2 reads FYNNEI. This CDR3 region has 15 residues.

The rearrangement links TRBV30 to TRBJ1-4; no definite D call. With 5 bases removed from V and 5 bases from J, the gap between germline ends came to 9 bases. The CDR3 is 12 amino acids. Germline V gives CDR1 GTSNPN, CDR2 SVGIG (reference sequence). DNA of the CDR3: TGTGCCTGGTCTACAGTGAATGAAAAACTGTTTTTT. It yields the protein CAWSTVNEKLFF.

This sequence joins TRBV12-3 or TRBV12-4 and TRBJ1-1; 7 bases are a match to TRBD1. The CDR3 spans 13 residues. V trimming: 7 bases; J trimming: 1 base; junction bases outside the gene matches: 3. In DNA, the CDR3 is TGTGCCAGCACTGCAGGGGGGAACACTGAAGCTTTCTTT. Amino acid sequence: CASTAGGNTEAFF.

The chain is built from TRBV30 and TRBJ1-4, with D unclear. V lost 4 bases and J lost 2, with 8 bases in between. CDR1 and CDR2 from the germline V gene are GTSNPN and SVGIG (reference sequence). CDR3 length equals 13 residues. The CDR3, as DNA: TGTGCCTGGACCCGGGGTACTAATGAAAAACTGTTTTTT. It encodes CAWTRGTNEKLFF.

V and J are TRBV5-6 and TRBJ1-6; 7 nucleotides match TRBD1. Germline-derived CDR1 and CDR2 are SGHDT and YYEEEE. V dropped 0 bases and J dropped 7; count of bases not matched to a gene: 7. The CDR3 sequence is 16 residues long. CDR3: CASSLGDREINSPLHF. DNA for the CDR3: TGTGCCAGCAGCTTGGGAGACAGGGAGATAAATTCACCCCTCCACTTT.

The V call is TRBV11-2, the J call TRBJ2-7; D uncertain. This CDR3 comprises 14 residues. Trimming stripped 1 base from V and 5 bases from J, with 12 bases between. CDR1 and CDR2 from the germline V gene are SGHAT and FQNNGV. The CDR3 sequence is CASSLAPSGNEQYF. The CDR3 DNA sequence: TGTGCCAGCAGCTTAGCGCCCTCAGGCAACGAGCAGTACTTC.